Below, one T cell receptor (beta chain) is given with its context. Its antigen remains unknown. These data originate in a study of glioma-infiltrating T cells after dendritic cell vaccination. The study's findings and limits: Patients with more pretreatment TILs had longer time to progression and survival.

The immunoSEQ assay amplified TCRB CDR3 from up to roughly 2 ug DNA. Amplification used 60 V beta primers and 13 J beta primers. Method: immunoSEQ multiplex PCR; TCRdb's copy keeps in-frame clones and lacks some. The table shows around 58,000 clones, with around 83% occurring only once. CDR1 and CDR2 from the germline V gene are MDHEN and SYDVKM. The CDR3 loop spans 16 amino acids. V lost 7 bases to trimming and J lost 2 bases, with 20 bases between them. This clonotype was sampled from a human donor with glioblastoma. The genes are TRBV28 and TRBJ1-1, with D perhaps matching TRBD1 (5 bases). The sample consisted of blood, taken before dendritic cell vaccination. The CDR3 region has the DNA TGTGCCAGCACCACCCCCGGATCAGGGATTAACACTGAAGCTTTCTTT. Amino acids: CASTTPGSGINTEAFF.